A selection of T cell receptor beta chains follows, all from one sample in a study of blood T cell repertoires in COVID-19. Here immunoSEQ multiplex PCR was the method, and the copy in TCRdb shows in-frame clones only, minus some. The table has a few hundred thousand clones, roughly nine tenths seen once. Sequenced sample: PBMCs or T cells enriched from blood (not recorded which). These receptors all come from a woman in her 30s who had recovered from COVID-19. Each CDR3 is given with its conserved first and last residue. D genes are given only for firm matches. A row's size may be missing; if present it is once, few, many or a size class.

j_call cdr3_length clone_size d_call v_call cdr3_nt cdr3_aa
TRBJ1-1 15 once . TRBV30 TGTGCCTGGAGTGTACTGGCGGGAGCGGTCACTGAAGCTTTCTTT CAWSVLAGAVTEAFF
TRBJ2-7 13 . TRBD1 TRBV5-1 TGCGCCAGCAAGCCGACAGGGAACTACGAGCAGTACTTC CASKPTGNYEQYF
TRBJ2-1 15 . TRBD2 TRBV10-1 TGCGCCAGCAGTTCCGGGACTAGCGGGAGGGATGAGCAGTTCTTC CASSSGTSGRDEQFF
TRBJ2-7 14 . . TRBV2 TGTGCCAGTAAGACAGACCTGTCGTCCTACGAGCAGTACTTC CASKTDLSSYEQYF
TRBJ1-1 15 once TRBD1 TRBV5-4 TGTGCCAGCAGCTCCGGGACAGGGGGAAACACTGAAGCTTTCTTT CASSSGTGGNTEAFF
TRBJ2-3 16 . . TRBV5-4 TGTGCCAGCAGCCCGGGCCAGGGCTCGAACACAGATACGCAGTATTTT CASSPGQGSNTDTQYF
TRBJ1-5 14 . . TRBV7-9 TGTGCCAGCAGCTTAATTTGGCCCGGGTCGCCCCAGCATTTT CASSLIWPGSPQHF
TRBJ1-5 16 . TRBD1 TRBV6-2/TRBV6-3 TGTGCCAGCAGTGCCACCGGACAGGGGGTGTGGCAGCCCCAGCATTTT CASSATGQGVWQPQHF
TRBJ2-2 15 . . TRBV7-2 TGTGCCAGCAGCTTCTCCAACGGCGGCACCGGGGAGCTGTTTTTT CASSFSNGGTGELFF
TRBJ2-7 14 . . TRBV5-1 TGCGCCAGCAGCTTGGAGGGGGATAATCACGAGCAGTACTTC CASSLEGDNHEQYF
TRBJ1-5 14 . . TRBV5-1 TGCGCCAGCAGCTTGGCCCCTTACGGGCAGCCCCAGCATTTT CASSLAPYGQPQHF
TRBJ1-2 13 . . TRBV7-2 TGTGCCAGCAGCCAAGGACAGATCTATGGCTACACCTTC CASSQGQIYGYTF
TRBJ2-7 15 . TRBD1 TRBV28 TGTGCCAGCAGTCCAACCGGGACAGACTCCTACGAGCAGTACTTC CASSPTGTDSYEQYF
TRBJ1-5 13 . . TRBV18 TGTGCCAGCTCACCCGCGGGGGATCAGCCCCAGCATTTT CASSPAGDQPQHF
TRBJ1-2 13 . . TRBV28 TGTGCCAGCAGTTTACAGGGTTTCTATGGCTACACCTTC CASSLQGFYGYTF
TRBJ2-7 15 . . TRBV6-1 TGTGCCAGCAGTGAACGGACAATCGGAACCTACGAGCAGTACTTC CASSERTIGTYEQYF
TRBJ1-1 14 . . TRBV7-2 TGTGCCAGCATCCTAGGAGGGGTAAACACTGAAGCTTTCTTT CASILGGVNTEAFF
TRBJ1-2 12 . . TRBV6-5 TGTGCCAGCAGTTCAGGAGGGAGTGGCTACACCTTC CASSSGGSGYTF
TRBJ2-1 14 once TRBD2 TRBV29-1 TGCAGCGTTGATAGCGGGGGCGGTCGGGATGAGCAGTTCTTC CSVDSGGGRDEQFF
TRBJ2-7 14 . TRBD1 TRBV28 TGTGCCAGCAGCTCGGGACAGGGAGGTGGCGAGCAGTACTTC CASSSGQGGGEQYF
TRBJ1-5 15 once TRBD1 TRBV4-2 TGTGCCAGCAGCCAAGATGGGACAGACAATCAGCCCCAGCATTTT CASSQDGTDNQPQHF
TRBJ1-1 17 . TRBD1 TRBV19 TGTGCCAGTACGTGGGGGACAGGGGGCGCGGGGTACACTGAAGCTTTCTTT CASTWGTGGAGYTEAFF